This is a list of T cell receptor beta chains from one sample in a study of T cell responses to AZD1222 COVID-19 vaccine. Method: immunoSEQ multiplex PCR; TCRdb's copy keeps in-frame clones and lacks some. The data contain 150,000 or so clones, approximately 88% of them singletons. The sample consisted of peripheral blood, taken on day 0 of AZD1222 vaccination. These receptors originate from an adult in good health. CDR3s include the opening cysteine and the closing phenylalanine or tryptophan. Fields, in order: V gene, D gene, J gene, clone size, CDR3 protein, CDR3 DNA. A D gene is named only where the DNA matches it firmly. Expanded clones are given a class, and other clones once, few, many or no size at all.

>TRBV29-1|NA|TRBJ2-2|NA
CSVGTPDRELFF
TGCAGCGTTGGGACGCCGGACCGGGAGCTGTTTTTT
>TRBV4-3|NA|TRBJ2-3|NA
CASSQAGVDTQYF
TGCGCCAGCAGCCAAGCGGGAGTAGATACGCAGTATTTT
>TRBV19|NA|TRBJ1-1|NA
CASRRTMNTEAFF
TGTGCCAGTAGGCGAACCATGAACACTGAAGCTTTCTTT
>TRBV3-1/TRBV3-2|NA|TRBJ2-1|NA
CASSQGRGNEQFF
TGTGCCAGCAGCCAAGGACGGGGCAATGAGCAGTTCTTC
>TRBV7-2|TRBD1|TRBJ1-2|NA
CASSFPRGGYTF
TGTGCCAGCAGCTTTCCCAGGGGGGGCTACACCTTC
>TRBV19|NA|TRBJ2-3|NA
CASSFLTDTQYF
TGTGCCAGTAGCTTCCTCACAGATACGCAGTATTTT
>TRBV14|NA|TRBJ2-2|NA
CASSQAGGNTGELFF
TGTGCCAGCAGCCAAGCCGGGGGGAACACCGGGGAGCTGTTTTTT
>TRBV3-1/TRBV3-2|TRBD1|TRBJ2-7|NA
CASSHTPGQGREQYF
TGTGCCAGCAGCCACACACCGGGACAGGGGCGCGAGCAGTACTTC
>TRBV4-3|NA|TRBJ2-1|NA
CASSQPTHSDEQFF
TGCGCCAGCAGCCAACCGACACACTCGGATGAGCAGTTCTTC
>TRBV7-9|NA|TRBJ1-2|few
CASSFLAIYGYTF
TGTGCCAGCAGCTTTCTAGCGATCTATGGCTACACCTTC
>TRBV6-5|TRBD1|TRBJ2-7|once
CASSGQAGSYEQYF
TGTGCCAGCAGCGGACAGGCCGGCTCCTACGAGCAGTACTTC
>TRBV10-3|NA|TRBJ1-5|NA
CAISESRGKGNQPQHF
TGTGCCATCAGTGAGTCCAGGGGAAAGGGCAATCAGCCCCAGCATTTT
>TRBV27|NA|TRBJ1-2|NA
CASSLSGVTGILYGYTF
TGTGCCAGCAGTTTATCGGGGGTGACGGGGATTTTATATGGCTACACCTTC
>TRBV28|TRBD1|TRBJ2-7|NA
CASSDRQGRTGEQYF
TGTGCCAGCAGCGATCGACAGGGGAGGACTGGGGAGCAGTACTTC